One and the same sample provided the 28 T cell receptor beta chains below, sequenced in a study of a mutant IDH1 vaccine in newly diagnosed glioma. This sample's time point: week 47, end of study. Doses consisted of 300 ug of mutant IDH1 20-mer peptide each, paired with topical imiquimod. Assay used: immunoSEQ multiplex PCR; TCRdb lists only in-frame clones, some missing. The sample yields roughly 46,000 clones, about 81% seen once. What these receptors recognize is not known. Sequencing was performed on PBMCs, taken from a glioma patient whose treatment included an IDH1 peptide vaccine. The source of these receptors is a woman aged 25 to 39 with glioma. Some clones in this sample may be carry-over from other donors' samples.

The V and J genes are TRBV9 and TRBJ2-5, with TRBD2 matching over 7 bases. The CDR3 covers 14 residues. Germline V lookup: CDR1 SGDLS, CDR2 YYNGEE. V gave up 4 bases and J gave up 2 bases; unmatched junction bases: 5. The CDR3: CASSPRLAQETQYF. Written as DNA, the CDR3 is TGTGCCAGCAGCCCGCGACTAGCACAAGAGACCCAGTACTTC. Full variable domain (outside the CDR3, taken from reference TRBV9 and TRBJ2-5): DSGVTQTPKHLITATGQRVTLRCSPRSGDLSVYWYQQSLDQGLQFLIQYYNGEERAKGNILERFSAQQFPDLHSELNLSSLELGDSALYFCASSPRLAQETQYFGPGTRLLVL.

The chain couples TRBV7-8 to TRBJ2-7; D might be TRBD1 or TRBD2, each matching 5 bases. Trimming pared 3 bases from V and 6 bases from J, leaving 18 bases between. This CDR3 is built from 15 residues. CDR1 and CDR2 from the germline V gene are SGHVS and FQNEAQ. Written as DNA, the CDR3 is TGTGCCAGCAGCTTTGGGGTTGGGGCAGCGGCCGAGCAGTACTTC. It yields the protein CASSFGVGAAAEQYF.

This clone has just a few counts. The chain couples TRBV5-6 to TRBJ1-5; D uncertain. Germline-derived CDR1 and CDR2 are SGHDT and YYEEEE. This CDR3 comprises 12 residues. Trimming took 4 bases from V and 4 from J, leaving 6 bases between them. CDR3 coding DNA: TGTGCCAGCAGCCGGGGAAATCAGCCCCAGCATTTT. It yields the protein CASSRGNQPQHF.

CDR3 in amino acids: CASSIPGQGLNQPQHF. The DNA for the CDR3 is TGTGCCAGCAGTATACCGGGACAGGGGCTCAATCAGCCCCAGCATTTT. The J gene is TRBJ1-5, the V gene TRBV28; 10 bases are shared with TRBD1. This CDR3 comprises 16 residues. V dropped 5 bases and J dropped 3; count of bases not matched to a gene: 7. Germline CDR1 MDHEN, CDR2 SYDVKM.

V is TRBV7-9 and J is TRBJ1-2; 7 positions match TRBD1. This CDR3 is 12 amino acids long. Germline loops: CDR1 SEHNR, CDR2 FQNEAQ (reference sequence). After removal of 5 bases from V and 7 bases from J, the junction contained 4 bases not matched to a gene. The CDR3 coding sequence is TGTGCCAGCAGCCTGGGGACAGTTGGCTACACCTTC. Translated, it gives CASSLGTVGYTF.

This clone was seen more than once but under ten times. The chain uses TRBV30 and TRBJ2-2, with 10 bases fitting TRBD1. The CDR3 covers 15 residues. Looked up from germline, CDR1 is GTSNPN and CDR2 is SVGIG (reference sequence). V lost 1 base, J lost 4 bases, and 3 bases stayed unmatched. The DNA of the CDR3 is TGTGCCTGGAGTGCGACAGGGGGCTCCACCGGGGAGCTGTTTTTT. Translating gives CAWSATGGSTGELFF.

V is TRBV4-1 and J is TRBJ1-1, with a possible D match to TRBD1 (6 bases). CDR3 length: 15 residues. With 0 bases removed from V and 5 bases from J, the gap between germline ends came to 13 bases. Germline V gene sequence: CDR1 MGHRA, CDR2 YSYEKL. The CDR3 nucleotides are TGCGCCAGCAGCCAAGATAAGGGGGGTGGGACTGAAGCTTTCTTT. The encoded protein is CASSQDKGGGTEAFF.

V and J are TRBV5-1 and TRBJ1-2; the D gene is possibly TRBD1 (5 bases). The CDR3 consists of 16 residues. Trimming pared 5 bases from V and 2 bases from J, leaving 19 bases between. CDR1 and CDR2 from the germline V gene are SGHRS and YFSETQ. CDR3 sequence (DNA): TGCGCCAGCAGTTATAGCCCGGGACCGACAAACTATGGCTACACCTTC. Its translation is CASSYSPGPTNYGYTF. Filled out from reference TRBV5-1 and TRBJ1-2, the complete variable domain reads KAGVTQTPRYLIKTRGQQVTLSCSPISGHRSVSWYQQTPGQGLQFLFEYFSETQRNKGNFPGRFSGRQFSNSRSEMNVSTLELGDSALYLCASSYSPGPTNYGYTFGSGTRLTVV.

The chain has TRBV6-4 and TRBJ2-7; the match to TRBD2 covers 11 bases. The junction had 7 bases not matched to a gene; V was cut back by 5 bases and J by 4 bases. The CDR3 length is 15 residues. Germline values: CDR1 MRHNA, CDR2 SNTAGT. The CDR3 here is CASSSGTSGPYEQYF. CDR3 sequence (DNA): TGTGCCAGCAGTTCCGGGACTAGCGGACCATACGAGCAGTACTTC.

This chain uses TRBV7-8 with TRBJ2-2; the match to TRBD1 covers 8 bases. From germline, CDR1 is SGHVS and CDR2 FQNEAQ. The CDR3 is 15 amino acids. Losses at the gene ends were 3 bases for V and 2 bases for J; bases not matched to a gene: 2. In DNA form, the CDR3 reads TGTGCCAGCAGCTTGGACAGGGCCAACACCGGGGAGCTGTTTTTT. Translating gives CASSLDRANTGELFF. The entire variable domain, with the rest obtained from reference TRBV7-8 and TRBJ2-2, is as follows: GAGVSQSPRYKVAKRGQDVALRCDPISGHVSLFWYQQALGQGPEFLTYFQNEAQLDKSGLPSDRFFAERPEGSVSTLKIQRTQQEDSAVYLCASSLDRANTGELFFGEGSRLTVL.

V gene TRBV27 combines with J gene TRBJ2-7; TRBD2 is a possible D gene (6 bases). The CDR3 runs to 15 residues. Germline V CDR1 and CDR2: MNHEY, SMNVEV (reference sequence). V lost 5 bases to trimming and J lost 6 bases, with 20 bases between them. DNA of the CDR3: TGTGCCAGCAGTCCACTGTTAGGTGGAGGGTCCGAGCAGTACTTC. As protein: CASSPLLGGGSEQYF.

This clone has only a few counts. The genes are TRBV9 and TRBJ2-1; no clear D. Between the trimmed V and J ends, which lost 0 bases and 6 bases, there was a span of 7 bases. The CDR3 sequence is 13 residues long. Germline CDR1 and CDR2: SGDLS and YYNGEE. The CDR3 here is CASSVGPTNEQFF. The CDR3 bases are TGTGCCAGCAGCGTAGGCCCCACCAATGAGCAGTTCTTC.

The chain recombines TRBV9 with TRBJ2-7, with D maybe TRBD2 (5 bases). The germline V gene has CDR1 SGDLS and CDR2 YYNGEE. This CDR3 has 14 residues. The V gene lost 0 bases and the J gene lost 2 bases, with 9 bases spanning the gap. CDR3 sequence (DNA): TGTGCCAGCAGCGTAGGAAGCGGTCCCTACGAGCAGTACTTC. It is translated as CASSVGSGPYEQYF.

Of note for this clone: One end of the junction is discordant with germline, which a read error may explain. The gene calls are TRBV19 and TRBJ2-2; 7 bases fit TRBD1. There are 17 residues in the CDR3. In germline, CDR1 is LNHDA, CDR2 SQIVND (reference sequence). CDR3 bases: TGTGCCAGTAGTCTAGACGCCGGGACAGAGAACACCGGGGAGCTGTTTTTT. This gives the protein CASSLDAGTENTGELFF.

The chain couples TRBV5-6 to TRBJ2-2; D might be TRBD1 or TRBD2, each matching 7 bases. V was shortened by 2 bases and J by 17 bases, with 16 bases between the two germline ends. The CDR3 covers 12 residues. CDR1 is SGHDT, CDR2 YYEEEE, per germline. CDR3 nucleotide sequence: TGTGCCAGCAGCTTCCAGGGGGGGGGCGAATTTTTT. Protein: CASSFQGGGEFF.

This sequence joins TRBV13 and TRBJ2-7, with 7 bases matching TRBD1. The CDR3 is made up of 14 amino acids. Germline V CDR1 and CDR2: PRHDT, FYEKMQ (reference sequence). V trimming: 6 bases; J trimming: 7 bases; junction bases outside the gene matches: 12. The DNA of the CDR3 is TGTGCCAGCAGAGCCCGGACAGGACCTCTGGAGCAGTACTTC. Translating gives CASRARTGPLEQYF.

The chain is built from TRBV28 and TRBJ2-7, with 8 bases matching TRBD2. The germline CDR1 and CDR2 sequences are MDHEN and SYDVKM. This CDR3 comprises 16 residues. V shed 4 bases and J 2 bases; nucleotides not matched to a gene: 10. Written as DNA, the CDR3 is TGTGCCAGCAGTTCTTTGGTTGGGACTAGACCCTACGAGCAGTACTTC. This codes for CASSSLVGTRPYEQYF.

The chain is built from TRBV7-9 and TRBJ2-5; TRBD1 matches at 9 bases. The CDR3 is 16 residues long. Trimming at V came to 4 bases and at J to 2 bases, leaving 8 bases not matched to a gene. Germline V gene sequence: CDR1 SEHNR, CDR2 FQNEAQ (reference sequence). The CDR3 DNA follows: TGTGCCAGCAGCTCCTGGGGACAGGGTCAGCAAGAGACCCAGTACTTC. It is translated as CASSSWGQGQQETQYF.

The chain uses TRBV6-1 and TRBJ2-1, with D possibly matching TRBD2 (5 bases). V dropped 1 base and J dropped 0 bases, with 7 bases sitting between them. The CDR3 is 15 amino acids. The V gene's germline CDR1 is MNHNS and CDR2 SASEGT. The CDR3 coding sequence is TGTGCCAGCAGTGAAGAGAGGGTCTCCTACAATGAGCAGTTCTTC. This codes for CASSEERVSYNEQFF.

CDR3 sequence (DNA): TGTGCCAGCAGCCCCCCGGGCAGGGGGCGGAGTCGCGAGCAGTACTTC. Protein product: CASSPPGRGRSREQYF. V gene TRBV14 combines with J gene TRBJ2-7, with 8 bases identical to TRBD1. From germline, CDR1 is SGHDN and CDR2 FVKESK. Losses at the gene ends were 4 bases for V and 6 bases for J; bases not matched to a gene: 14. This CDR3 contains 16 residues.

CDR3 bases: TGTGCCAGCAGCCCAGCGGCAATAAGGTCTGACACCGGGGAGCTGTTTTTT. It translates to CASSPAAIRSDTGELFF. The chain carries TRBV11-2 and TRBJ2-2, with D tentatively TRBD2 (5 bases). The CDR3 is 17 amino acids. Deletions cut 5 bases from V and 3 bases from J, with 19 bases between. CDR1 SGHAT and CDR2 FQNNGV come from the germline V gene. The complete variable domain, with remaining parts taken from reference TRBV11-2 and TRBJ2-2, reads EAGVAQSPRYKIIEKRQSVAFWCNPISGHATLYWYQQILGQGPKLLIQFQNNGVVDDSQLPKDRFSAERLKGVDSTLKIQPAKLEDSAVYLCASSPAAIRSDTGELFFGEGSRLTVL.

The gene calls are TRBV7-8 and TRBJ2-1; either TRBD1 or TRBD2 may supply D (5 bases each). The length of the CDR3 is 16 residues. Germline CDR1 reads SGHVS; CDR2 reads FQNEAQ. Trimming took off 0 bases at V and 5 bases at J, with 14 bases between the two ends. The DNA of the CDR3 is TGTGCCAGCAGCTTAGCGATCGGGGCTGTAAACAATGAGCAGTTCTTC. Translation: CASSLAIGAVNNEQFF.

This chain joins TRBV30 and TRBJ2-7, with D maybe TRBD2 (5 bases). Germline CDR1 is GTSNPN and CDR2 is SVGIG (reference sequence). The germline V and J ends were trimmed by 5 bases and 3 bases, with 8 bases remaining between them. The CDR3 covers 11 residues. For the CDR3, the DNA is TGTGCCTGGGGCCGGGGCTACGAGCAGTACTTC. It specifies CAWGRGYEQYF.

As DNA, the CDR3 is TGTGCCAGCAGCGGACGGGATCTCGGGGAAGCTTTCTTT. Translating gives CASSGRDLGEAFF. This chain connects TRBV9 to TRBJ1-1; no clear D. The CDR3 extends over 13 amino acids. Germline V gene data show CDR1 as SGDLS and CDR2 as YYNGEE. Trimming cost V 3 bases and J 8 bases, with 14 bases left between them.

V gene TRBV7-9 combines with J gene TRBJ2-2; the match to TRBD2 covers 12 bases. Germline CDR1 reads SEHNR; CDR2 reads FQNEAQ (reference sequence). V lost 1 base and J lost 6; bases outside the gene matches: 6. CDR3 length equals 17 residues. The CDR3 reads CASSLGGLAGAAGELFF. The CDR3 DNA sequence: TGTGCCAGCAGCTTAGGGGGACTAGCGGGCGCGGCCGGGGAGCTGTTTTTT.

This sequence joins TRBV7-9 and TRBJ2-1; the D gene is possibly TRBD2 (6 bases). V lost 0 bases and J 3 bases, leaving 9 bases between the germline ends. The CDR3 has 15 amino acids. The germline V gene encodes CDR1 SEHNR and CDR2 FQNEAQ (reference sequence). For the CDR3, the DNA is TGTGCCAGCAGCTTAGCGTCTAGCGTCTACAATGAGCAGTTCTTC. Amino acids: CASSLASSVYNEQFF.

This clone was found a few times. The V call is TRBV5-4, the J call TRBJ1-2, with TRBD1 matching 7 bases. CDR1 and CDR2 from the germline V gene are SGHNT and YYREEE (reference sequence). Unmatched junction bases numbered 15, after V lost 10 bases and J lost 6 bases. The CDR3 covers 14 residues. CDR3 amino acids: CAFLSQQGRDGYTF. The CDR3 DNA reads TGTGCCTTCCTATCCCAACAGGGGAGGGATGGCTACACCTTC. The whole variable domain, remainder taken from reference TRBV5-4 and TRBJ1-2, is ETGVTQSPTHLIKTRGQQVTLRCSSQSGHNTVSWYQQALGQGPQFIFQYYREEENGRGNFPPRFSGLQFPNYSSELNVNALELDDSALYLCAFLSQQGRDGYTFGSGTRLTVV.

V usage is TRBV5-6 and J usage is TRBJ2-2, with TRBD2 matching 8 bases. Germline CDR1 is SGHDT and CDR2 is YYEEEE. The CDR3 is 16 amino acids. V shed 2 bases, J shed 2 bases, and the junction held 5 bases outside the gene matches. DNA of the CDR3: TGTGCCAGCAGCTTTCTCGCGGGGGGAAACACCGGGGAGCTGTTTTTT. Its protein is CASSFLAGGNTGELFF.